A single sample gave rise to the 18 T cell receptor beta chains below, sequenced in a study of blood T cell repertoires in COVID-19 (dated by TCRdb to about 2020). The library was generated by the immunoSEQ multiplex PCR assay. TCRdb carries this immuneACCESS record with in-frame sequences only. Its versions omit some clonotypes, under half of them owing to an unresolved V gene in the studies checked, with the rest unexplained. The sample table holds about 370,000 clones, of which over 75% were seen once. The top ten clones comprise more than 9% of the sample. The material sequenced was peripheral blood. These TCRs come from a woman in her 30s with COVID-19, enrolled during active disease.

This clone was recorded only once. The rearrangement joins TRBV5-1 to TRBJ1-2, with 10 bases fitting TRBD1. Germline values: CDR1 SGHRS, CDR2 YFSETQ. The CDR3 is made up of 17 amino acids. The V and J ends lost 0 bases and 2 bases, in that order; junction bases with no gene match: 7. CDR3 residues: CASSLEKGQGINYGYTF. The CDR3 bases are TGCGCCAGCAGCTTGGAAAAGGGACAGGGGATAAACTATGGCTACACCTTC.

The CDR3 coding sequence is TGTGCCAGCAGTGGTTACTCTGGAAACACCATATATTTT. Translation gives CASSGYSGNTIYF. The chain is built from TRBV2 and TRBJ1-3; D is unresolved. Germline V gene data show CDR1 as SNHLY and CDR2 as FYNNEI. Trimming removed 4 bases from V and 0 bases from J, with 4 bases in between. The CDR3 is made up of 13 amino acids.

The chain is built from TRBV7-9 and TRBJ1-2; D is possibly TRBD1 (6 bases). Germline V lookup: CDR1 SEHNR, CDR2 FQNEAQ (reference sequence). This CDR3 has 13 residues. The V and J ends lost 5 bases and 6 bases respectively, with 13 bases between them. This chain's CDR3 is CASSLQGTDGYTF. DNA for the CDR3: TGTGCCAGCAGCCTTCAGGGGACGGATGGCTACACCTTC.

The J gene is TRBJ1-2, the V gene TRBV28; TRBD1 aligns across 8 bases. V trimming: 6 bases; J trimming: 3 bases; junction bases outside the gene matches: 6. CDR3 length: 14 amino acids. The germline gives CDR1 MDHEN, CDR2 SYDVKM. This CDR3 is CASSHRGADYGYTF. The CDR3 nucleotides are TGTGCCAGCAGCCACAGGGGGGCGGACTATGGCTACACCTTC.

The chain carries TRBV19 and TRBJ2-5, with 13 bases matching TRBD2. The length of the CDR3 is 16 residues. The germline V gene encodes CDR1 LNHDA and CDR2 SQIVND (reference sequence). After removal of 5 bases from V and 4 bases from J, the junction contained 7 bases not matched to a gene. The CDR3 loop reads CASSPRTSGRLETQYF. Here the CDR3 DNA reads TGTGCCAGTAGTCCTCGGACTAGCGGGAGATTAGAGACCCAGTACTTC.

The J gene is TRBJ2-7, the V gene TRBV30, with 8 bases fitting TRBD1. V lost 3 bases to trimming and J lost 1 base; unmatched junction nucleotides: 8. The CDR3 totals 15 residues. The germline V gene has CDR1 GTSNPN and CDR2 SVGIG (reference sequence). CDR3 nucleotides: TGTGCCTGGAGCGGACAGGGATCGGGATCCTACGAGCAGTACTTC. Protein sequence: CAWSGQGSGSYEQYF.

The chain employs TRBV4-1 and TRBJ1-2, with no clear D. The CDR3 is 15 amino acids. The V gene's germline CDR1 is MGHRA and CDR2 YSYEKL. V was shortened by 1 base and J by 2 bases, with 11 bases between the two germline ends. The CDR3 DNA follows: TGCGCCAGCAGCCAAGGGCCCCACGGGAACTATGGCTACACCTTC. Amino acids: CASSQGPHGNYGYTF.

This clone occurred once. V gene TRBV7-3 combines with J gene TRBJ2-1, with 9 positions matching TRBD2. The CDR3 runs 13 residues. CDR1 and CDR2 (germline): SGHTA, FQGTGA. The V gene end was trimmed by 1 base and the J gene end by 8 bases; junction bases not matched to a gene: 0. CDR3 loop: CASSLSGRDEQFF. CDR3 nucleotide sequence: TGTGCCAGCAGCTTAAGCGGGAGGGATGAGCAGTTCTTC.

This chain uses TRBV12-3 or TRBV12-4 with TRBJ2-1, with D unclear. The CDR3 covers 12 residues. V was shortened by 5 bases and J by 10 bases, with 12 bases between the two germline ends. The CDR3 loop is CASSPTPGEQFF. CDR3 bases: TGTGCCAGCAGTCCGACCCCCGGGGAGCAGTTCTTC.

The chain links TRBV28 to TRBJ2-1; 15 bases map to TRBD2. The CDR3 sequence is 15 residues long. Germline lookup yields CDR1 MDHEN and CDR2 SYDVKM. V shed 6 bases, J shed 15 bases, and the junction held 12 bases outside the gene matches. The CDR3 DNA is TGTGCCAGCAGCCGCCGCGGACTAGCGGGAGGGCGTGGGTTCTTC. This translates into CASSRRGLAGGRGFF. The entire variable domain, with the rest obtained from reference TRBV28 and TRBJ2-1, is as follows: DVKVTQSSRYLVKRTGEKVFLECVQDMDHENMFWYRQDPGLGLRLIYFSYDVKMKEKGDIPEGYSVSREKKERFSLILESASTNQTSMYLCASSRRGLAGGRGFFGPGTRLTVL.

V gene TRBV18 combines with J gene TRBJ2-3; 8 bases are shared with TRBD2. The CDR3 is 15 residues long. Germline trimming cut 3 bases from V and 5 bases from J; bases unmatched to any gene: 7. Germline assignment: CDR1 KGHSH and CDR2 LQKENI. The CDR3 spells CASSPISGKGDTQYF. DNA of the CDR3: TGTGCCAGCTCACCTATTAGCGGGAAAGGAGATACGCAGTATTTT.

This clone was counted once. V gene TRBV2 combines with J gene TRBJ1-5; tentatively, D is TRBD1 (6 bases). V lost 5 bases and J 12 bases, leaving 11 bases between the germline ends. The germline V gene has CDR1 SNHLY and CDR2 FYNNEI. The CDR3 sequence is 11 residues long. The CDR3 loop reads CASSWDKIQHF. As DNA, the CDR3 is TGTGCCAGCAGTTGGGACAAGATCCAGCATTTT. Filled out from reference TRBV2 and TRBJ1-5, the complete variable domain reads EPEVTQTPSHQVTQMGQEVILRCVPISNHLYFYWYRQILGQKVEFLVSFYNNEISEKSEIFDDQFSVERPDGSNFTLKIRSTKLEDSAMYFCASSWDKIQHFGDGTRLSIL.

The chain carries TRBV6-5 and TRBJ1-1; D remains unclear. CDR1 is MNHEY and CDR2 is SVGAGI in the germline V gene. The CDR3 runs 14 residues. V was cut by 3 bases and J by 3 bases, with 11 bases left in between. CDR3 bases: TGTGCCAGCAGTTATCAGAAGAGGTACACTGAAGCTTTCTTT. This gives the protein CASSYQKRYTEAFF.

This chain links TRBV2 with TRBJ2-1; no reliable D call. CDR1 is SNHLY, CDR2 FYNNEI, per germline. The CDR3 consists of 12 residues. Deletions cut 7 bases from V and 9 bases from J, with 13 bases between. The CDR3: CASTRVNGEQFF. CDR3 bases: TGTGCCAGCACCCGGGTAAACGGTGAGCAGTTCTTC.

The chain is built from TRBV14 and TRBJ1-1; 10 bases line up with TRBD1. The ends lost 4 bases at V and 3 bases at J; junction bases unmatched: 5. This CDR3 is built from 15 residues. CDR1 and CDR2 from the germline V gene are SGHDN and FVKESK. CDR3 amino acids: CASSLRTGGYTEAFF. CDR3 DNA: TGTGCCAGCAGCCTACGGACAGGGGGTTACACTGAAGCTTTCTTT.

The chain employs TRBV10-3 and TRBJ2-7, with TRBD2 matching over 14 bases. CDR3 length: 13 amino acids. Per the germline V gene, CDR1 is ENHRY and CDR2 is SYGVKD. V was pared by 6 bases and J by 7 bases, with 2 bases of the junction left unmatched. The DNA of the CDR3 is TGTGCCATCAGGGGACTAGCGGGAGATGAGCAGTACTTC. Protein: CAIRGLAGDEQYF.

The chain recombines TRBV27 with TRBJ2-7; TRBD2 matches 11 bases. Germline loops: CDR1 MNHEY, CDR2 SMNVEV (reference sequence). CDR3 length: 15 amino acids. V shed 5 bases and J 2 bases; nucleotides not matched to a gene: 5. DNA for the CDR3: TGTGCCAGCAGTAAGGGACTAGCGGACCCCTACGAGCAGTACTTC. Encoded protein: CASSKGLADPYEQYF.

J is TRBJ2-3 and V is TRBV4-1; possibly TRBD2 for D (5 bases). Germline loops: CDR1 MGHRA, CDR2 YSYEKL. Deletions cut 7 bases from V and 3 bases from J, with 11 bases between. The CDR3 loop spans 13 amino acids. The chain's CDR3 is CASTPRDTDTQYF. Here the CDR3 DNA reads TGCGCCAGCACCCCCCGGGATACAGATACGCAGTATTTT.